The entry below describes one TCR beta chain. Its cognate antigen has yet to be identified. No base-level quality is on record; no much larger clone is a single base apart. These data belong to a study of radiotherapy plus CTLA-4 blockade in lung cancer listed by TCRdb under 2018. About the study as a whole: Objective responses were observed in 15% to 20% of enrolled patients, and disease control was achieved in less than 40%.

The CDR3 spans 14 residues, from the cysteine through the phenylalanine. The entry retains the CDR3 DNA only, 42 bases that are in frame from base 1. CDR1 and CDR2 are read off the germline V gene as LGHNA and YNFKEQ. V has 4 bases trimmed and J has 3 bases trimmed; junction bases matching no gene number 3. Overall study results and their limits: Early dynamic changes in blood T cell clones, together with increased serum interferon-beta after radiation, were reported as the strongest predictors of response. After treatment with radiotherapy and ipilimumab, TCR clones that came from tumors expanded in the peripheral blood.

Library prep was done by the immunoSEQ multiplex PCR assay. TCRdb provides this immuneACCESS table in a form limited to in-frame rearrangements. Some clones are lacking; in checked studies, under half of them reflect an unresolved V gene, and why the rest are absent is not known. The sample table holds fewer than 75,000 clones, of which roughly 84% were seen once. Clones ranked in the top ten supply about 38% of the sample. Focal radiation therapy combined with CTLA-4 blockade (ipilimumab) was tested in patients with chemo-refractory metastatic non-small-cell lung cancer. This chain is built from TRBV4-2 and TRBJ1-5; a stretch of 7 junction bases matches TRBD1. The sequence was collected from a human donor with non-small cell lung cancer that progressed on radiotherapy plus ipilimumab. The sample in question was peripheral blood, obtained from a patient treated with radiotherapy plus ipilimumab. CDR3 reads: CASSPGGVNQPQHF. The bases are TGTGCCAGCAGCCCAGGGGGGGTCAATCAGCCCCAGCATTTT.